These 11 T cell receptor beta chains originate from one sample sequenced in a study of OX40 agonist ivuxolimab in advanced cancers. Assay: immunoSEQ multiplex PCR; the TCRdb copy retains only in-frame clones and omits some. The sample has approximately 76,000 clones; 86% are singletons. The material was CD4+ or CD8+ T cells sorted from blood, obtained in a trial of the OX40 agonist ivuxolimab. The receptors derive from an adult with an advanced solid tumor such as melanoma, head and neck, liver or kidney cancer.

V is TRBV4-2 and J is TRBJ1-1; D gene ambiguous. Between the trimmed V and J ends, which lost 4 bases and 1 base, there was a span of 7 bases. Germline values: CDR1 LGHNA, CDR2 YNFKEQ. The CDR3 sequence is 13 residues long. CDR3 loop: CASSRARNTEAFF. CDR3 nucleotide sequence: TGTGCCAGCAGCCGGGCCCGGAACACTGAAGCTTTCTTT.

The chain combines TRBV19 with TRBJ1-1; the match to TRBD1 covers 7 bases. After removal of 6 bases from V and 0 bases from J, the junction contained 10 bases not matched to a gene. Germline assignment: CDR1 LNHDA and CDR2 SQIVND (reference sequence). CDR3 size: 16 residues. The CDR3 DNA reads as TGTGCCAGTAGGTTGACAGGGAGGGGCATGAACACTGAAGCTTTCTTT. Its translation is CASRLTGRGMNTEAFF.

The chain is built from TRBV7-8 and TRBJ1-5; D is unclear. The CDR3 consists of 13 residues. Germline V gene sequence: CDR1 SGHVS, CDR2 FQNEAQ. V was clipped by 5 bases and J by 4 bases, with 9 bases between them. CDR3 sequence reads: CASSLEVNQPQHF. The CDR3 DNA follows: TGTGCCAGCAGCCTTGAAGTGAATCAGCCCCAGCATTTT.

The chain employs TRBV7-9 and TRBJ1-2; perhaps TRBD1 as D (6 bases). The CDR3 consists of 15 residues. V shed 1 base and J shed 8 bases, with 17 bases lying between them. Germline V CDR1 and CDR2: SEHNR, FQNEAQ (reference sequence). This CDR3 is CASSLEIDRHRGYTF. CDR3 coding DNA: TGTGCCAGCAGCTTAGAAATCGACAGGCATCGGGGCTACACCTTC.

The rearrangement uses TRBV5-1 and TRBJ1-3, with D possibly TRBD1 on 6 matching bases. V lost 3 bases, J lost 1 base, and 11 bases lay in between. CDR3 length equals 15 residues. Germline CDR1 reads SGHRS; CDR2 reads YFSETQ. CDR3: CASSSGGYSGNTIYF. The CDR3 nucleotides are TGCGCCAGCAGCTCCGGGGGCTATTCTGGAAACACCATATATTTT.

The V call is TRBV19, the J call TRBJ2-7; D might be TRBD1 (5 bases). The CDR3 has 13 amino acids. Germline V gives CDR1 LNHDA, CDR2 SQIVND (reference sequence). V gave up 4 bases and J gave up 9 bases, with 16 bases separating them. Here the CDR3 DNA reads TGTGCCAGTAGTACGCCACAGGTATCGGGGCAGTACTTC. Protein sequence: CASSTPQVSGQYF.

The V call is TRBV7-2, the J call TRBJ1-5; D not certain. Germline values: CDR1 SGHTA, CDR2 FQGNSA. The germline V and J ends were trimmed by 0 bases and 6 bases, with 3 bases remaining between them. The CDR3 sequence is 12 residues long. This chain's CDR3 is CASSLASQPQHF. CDR3 in DNA: TGTGCCAGCAGCTTAGCAAGTCAGCCCCAGCATTTT.

In this sample, this clone turned up a few times. The chain links TRBV11-3 to TRBJ2-2; 7 positions agree with TRBD2. Germline CDR1 reads SGHNT; CDR2 reads YENEEA. The length of the CDR3 is 16 residues. Losses at the gene ends were 5 bases for V and 0 bases for J; bases not matched to a gene: 6. CDR3 bases: TGTGCCAGCAGCGCGTCCGGGGGGTCGAACACCGGGGAGCTGTTTTTT. It specifies CASSASGGSNTGELFF.

The chain uses TRBV29-1 and TRBJ1-1; D is possibly TRBD1 (5 bases). CDR1 and CDR2 from the germline V gene are SQVTM and ANQGSEA. The CDR3 has 15 amino acids. V lost 4 bases, J lost 4 bases, and 19 bases lay in between. The CDR3 nucleotides are TGCAGCGTTGGGTGGGATTGGGGGTCGGGCACTGAAGCTTTCTTT. This encodes CSVGWDWGSGTEAFF.

The chain uses TRBV28 and TRBJ1-2; TRBD1 matches 7 bases. Germline V gene lookup returns CDR1 MDHEN and CDR2 SYDVKM. V was pared by 3 bases and J by 8 bases, with 12 bases of the junction left unmatched. The CDR3 has 15 residues. The CDR3: CASSLGRTGPAGYTF. CDR3 coding DNA: TGTGCCAGCAGTTTGGGTAGGACAGGCCCCGCCGGCTACACCTTC.

The rearrangement joins TRBV7-9 to TRBJ2-5, with D possibly matching TRBD1 (5 bases). Trimming left V 3 bases short and J 2 bases short, with 13 bases between. This CDR3 comprises 15 residues. CDR1 and CDR2 (germline): SEHNR, FQNEAQ (reference sequence). The CDR3: CASSFFLTEQETQYF. CDR3 bases: TGTGCCAGCAGCTTTTTTCTGACAGAACAAGAGACCCAGTACTTC.